The rows below give T cell receptor beta chains drawn from one sample of a study of T-cell reconstitution after alpha-beta-depleted transplantation in children. MiXCR, applied by TCRdb to the PCR reads, yields one record per CDR3 protein. The table includes 350,000 to 500,000 distinct CDR3 sequences, roughly 43% detected once. The input for sequencing was PBMCs, taken before TCRalphabeta/CD19-depleted stem cell transplant. These receptors all come from a girl aged 2 to 10 with aplastic anemia, due to receive a stem cell transplant. The CDR3 runs from the conserved cysteine through the conserved F or W. Fields, in order: clone size, CDR3 length, J gene, V gene, D gene, CDR3 DNA, CDR3 protein. A D gene is named only where the DNA matches it firmly. Clone sizes are given selectively: once, few, many, or a class where the clone is expanded.

clone size: many
CDR3 length: 15
J gene: TRBJ1-1
V gene: TRBV25-1
D gene: .
CDR3 DNA: TGTGCCAGCAGTGAAAGGGGTCGTGGGAACACTGAAGCTTTCTTT
CDR3 protein: CASSERGRGNTEAFF

clone size: .
CDR3 length: 13
J gene: TRBJ2-7
V gene: TRBV20-1
D gene: .
CDR3 DNA: TGCAGTTCATTGGGGGGACTTGGAGGCGAGCAGTACTTC
CDR3 protein: CSSLGGLGGEQYF

clone size: .
CDR3 length: 15
J gene: TRBJ2-7
V gene: TRBV5-1
D gene: .
CDR3 DNA: TGCGCCAGCAGCCACAAATGGGGGCAAGGGTACGAGCAGTACTTC
CDR3 protein: CASSHKWGQGYEQYF

clone size: once
CDR3 length: 13
J gene: TRBJ2-6
V gene: TRBV5-4
D gene: .
CDR3 DNA: TGTGCCAGCAGCGGAGGAGGGGCCAACGTCCTGACTTTC
CDR3 protein: CASSGGGANVLTF

clone size: .
CDR3 length: 18
J gene: TRBJ2-2
V gene: TRBV3-1
D gene: TRBD2
CDR3 DNA: TGTGCCAGCAGCCAAGCGGGTCAAGCGGGAGTAGTTCCCGGGGAGCTGTTTTTT
CDR3 protein: CASSQAGQAGVVPGELFF

clone size: few
CDR3 length: 14
J gene: TRBJ2-3
V gene: TRBV7-7
D gene: .
CDR3 DNA: TGTGCCAGCAGCTTGAGTCATGGCACAGATACGCAGTATTTT
CDR3 protein: CASSLSHGTDTQYF

clone size: .
CDR3 length: 15
J gene: TRBJ1-1
V gene: TRBV7-9
D gene: TRBD1
CDR3 DNA: TGTGCCAGCAGCTTGCCCGGGACAGGGGGCACTGAAGCTTTCTTT
CDR3 protein: CASSLPGTGGTEAFF

clone size: many
CDR3 length: 14
J gene: TRBJ1-1
V gene: TRBV20-1
D gene: .
CDR3 DNA: TGCAGTGCTCCAGAGGGGGGGCGCATGACTGAAGCTTTCTTT
CDR3 protein: CSAPEGGRMTEAFF

clone size: .
CDR3 length: 12
J gene: TRBJ1-1
V gene: TRBV30
D gene: .
CDR3 DNA: TGTGCTCTCAGGACAGCACCCATTGAAGCTTTCTTT
CDR3 protein: CALRTAPIEAFF

clone size: few
CDR3 length: 14
J gene: TRBJ2-1
V gene: TRBV6-5
D gene: TRBD1
CDR3 DNA: TGTGCCAGCAGTTCCGACAGGGACCACAATGAGCAGTTCTTC
CDR3 protein: CASSSDRDHNEQFF

clone size: many
CDR3 length: 16
J gene: TRBJ2-7
V gene: TRBV7-2
D gene: .
CDR3 DNA: TGTGCCAGCAGCTTACAGGGTGGGACGAAGAGGGGCGAGCAGTACTTC
CDR3 protein: CASSLQGGTKRGEQYF

clone size: few
CDR3 length: 19
J gene: TRBJ2-2
V gene: TRBV11-1
D gene: TRBD2
CDR3 DNA: TGTGCCAGCAGCCAGAAAAGAACTAGCGGGCTCCCGAACACCGGGGAGCTGTTTTTT
CDR3 protein: CASSQKRTSGLPNTGELFF

clone size: .
CDR3 length: 14
J gene: TRBJ2-7
V gene: TRBV29-1
D gene: TRBD1
CDR3 DNA: TGCAGCGCTGGGAGACAGGGGGAATCCTACGAGCAGTACTTC
CDR3 protein: CSAGRQGESYEQYF

clone size: .
CDR3 length: 14
J gene: TRBJ1-4
V gene: TRBV20-1
D gene: .
CDR3 DNA: TGCAGTGCTAGAGATAGAAAGGGGCAAGAAAAACTGTTTTTT
CDR3 protein: CSARDRKGQEKLFF

clone size: many
CDR3 length: 13
J gene: TRBJ2-1
V gene: TRBV10-3
D gene: .
CDR3 DNA: TGTGCCATCAGTGGGAGACAGAGCAATGAGCAGTTCTTC
CDR3 protein: CAISGRQSNEQFF

clone size: few
CDR3 length: 15
J gene: TRBJ1-2
V gene: TRBV7-9
D gene: .
CDR3 DNA: TGTGCCAGCAGCCCGTGGGACATACGGATCTATGGCTACACCTTC
CDR3 protein: CASSPWDIRIYGYTF

clone size: many
CDR3 length: 12
J gene: TRBJ1-2
V gene: TRBV9
D gene: .
CDR3 DNA: TGTGCCAGCAGCCCGAACCAAGGAGGCTACACCTTC
CDR3 protein: CASSPNQGGYTF

clone size: .
CDR3 length: 19
J gene: TRBJ1-1
V gene: TRBV13
D gene: .
CDR3 DNA: TGTGCCAGGAGCTTAGGGCCCCCCTCCGAAGGGGCCCTGAACACTGAAGCTTTCTTT
CDR3 protein: CARSLGPPSEGALNTEAFF

clone size: .
CDR3 length: 14
J gene: TRBJ2-7
V gene: TRBV29-1
D gene: .
CDR3 DNA: TGCAGCGTTGAACTTGTAGACAGACCGTACGAGCAGTACTTC
CDR3 protein: CSVELVDRPYEQYF

clone size: .
CDR3 length: 11
J gene: TRBJ1-2
V gene: TRBV12-3/TRBV12-4
D gene: .
CDR3 DNA: TGTGCCAGCAGTTTTGACGGAGGGTACACCTTC
CDR3 protein: CASSFDGGYTF

clone size: .
CDR3 length: 14
J gene: TRBJ1-2
V gene: TRBV29-1
D gene: TRBD1
CDR3 DNA: TGCAGCGTTGAAATAGGACAGGGGTCCTATGGCTACACCTTC
CDR3 protein: CSVEIGQGSYGYTF

clone size: few
CDR3 length: 13
J gene: TRBJ2-7
V gene: TRBV20-1
D gene: .
CDR3 DNA: TGCAGTGCTAACCAGGGGTCCTTCTACGAGCAGTACTTC
CDR3 protein: CSANQGSFYEQYF

clone size: .
CDR3 length: 14
J gene: TRBJ2-2
V gene: TRBV27
D gene: TRBD1
CDR3 DNA: TGTGCCAGCAGTTTGACAGGGAAAACCGGGGAGCTGTTTTTT
CDR3 protein: CASSLTGKTGELFF

clone size: .
CDR3 length: 15
J gene: TRBJ2-3
V gene: TRBV15
D gene: TRBD2
CDR3 DNA: TGTGCCACCTCCAATGGGCTAGCGGGCACAGATACGCAGTATTTT
CDR3 protein: CATSNGLAGTDTQYF

clone size: .
CDR3 length: 12
J gene: TRBJ2-7
V gene: TRBV20-1
D gene: .
CDR3 DNA: TGCAGTGCTAGCGTCCCAGGCTACGAGCAGTACTTC
CDR3 protein: CSASVPGYEQYF

clone size: .
CDR3 length: 13
J gene: TRBJ1-1
V gene: TRBV20-1
D gene: .
CDR3 DNA: TGCAGTGCTAGATCTGCCTTGAACACTGAAGCTTTCTTT
CDR3 protein: CSARSALNTEAFF

clone size: few
CDR3 length: 15
J gene: TRBJ2-3
V gene: TRBV20-1
D gene: .
CDR3 DNA: TGCAGTGCTAATGGACCGGGGGGCGGCCCAGATACGCAGTATTTT
CDR3 protein: CSANGPGGGPDTQYF

clone size: .
CDR3 length: 17
J gene: TRBJ2-3
V gene: TRBV4-1
D gene: TRBD2
CDR3 DNA: TGCGCCAGCAGCCTCGAGAAGACTAGCGGGAGAACAGATACGCAGTATTTT
CDR3 protein: CASSLEKTSGRTDTQYF